The present T cell receptor beta chain was sequenced within a study of T cell repertoires in cytomegalovirus infection. On the study more broadly: TCR beta signatures that were public indicated CMV infection and matching HLA type.

Study-wide findings and caveats: The ex vivo response showed dominance by HLA-C-restricted CMV-specific TCR beta clonotypes. Carriage of CMV together with the relevant HLA was identifiable through cumulative public TCR beta family frequency.

TCRdb reprocessed the reads via MiXCR and lists one record per CDR3 protein. The sample shows approximately 500,000 distinct CDR3 sequences, approximately 15% of them seen only once. Trimming stripped 5 bases from V and 7 bases from J, with 15 bases between. This CDR3 contains 13 residues. The V gene's germline CDR1 is MGHRA and CDR2 YSYEKL. On this clonotype itself: Its antigen remains unknown.

The sequence came from a human donor in good health (CMV status not recorded). Some clones in this sample may be carry-over from other donors' samples. V is TRBV4-1 and J is TRBJ2-7; a possible D gene is TRBD1 (6 bases). The source material was CD8+ T cells from PBMCs. The chain's CDR3 is CASSEGHPREQYF. In nucleotides, the CDR3 is TGCGCCAGCAGCGAGGGACATCCGAGGGAGCAGTACTTC.